This T cell receptor beta chain stems from a study of CD8 T cells in ankylosing spondylitis. Quantitative 5'-RACE with molecular barcodes was used to make the TCR beta libraries. TCRdb reanalysed the 5' RACE reads using MiXCR and keeps one entry per CDR3 protein. In the table there are about 250,000 distinct CDR3 sequences, 8.2% of which are singletons. About this clonotype: This may come from a read error, since a much larger clone is one base off.

This CDR3 is built from 17 residues. The V and J ends lost 6 bases and 2 bases, in that order; junction bases with no gene match: 7. CDR1 is LGHNT and CDR2 is FRNRAP in the germline V gene. J is TRBJ2-3 and V is TRBV12-5, with TRBD2 matching over 14 bases. The receptor was isolated from a female donor with ankylosing spondylitis or in good health (not recorded which). The material sequenced was blood, either unsorted or a sorted T cell fraction (not recorded which). CDR3 loop: CASGLGLAGEFTDTQYF. In nucleotides, the CDR3 is TGTGCTAGTGGCCTGGGACTAGCGGGAGAATTCACAGATACGCAGTATTTT.